These 25 T cell receptor beta chains came from one sample sequenced in a study of post-analysis software for immune sequencing data. Study-wide points: Patients had higher frequencies than controls of about 5 TRBV segments, including TRBV5-6, TRBV5-1 and TRBV20-1.

Unique-molecular-identifier-tagged TCR beta cDNA libraries were used. TCRdb called the PCR reads again in MiXCR, with one record for every CDR3 protein. The table lists under 650,000 distinct CDR3 sequences, about 44% of them singletons. Antigens of these TCRs are unknown. The sample taken for sequencing was blood. These receptors all come from a girl aged 10-17 years with multiple sclerosis.

The chain is built from TRBV29-1 and TRBJ1-1; D may be TRBD1 (6 bases). Trimming took 4 bases from V and 0 from J, leaving 9 bases between them. The CDR3 runs 13 residues. The germline V gene has CDR1 SQVTM and CDR2 ANQGSEA. CDR3: CSVVGQLNTEAFF. The CDR3 nucleotides read TGCAGCGTTGTAGGACAGTTGAACACTGAAGCTTTCTTT.

The chain uses TRBV12-3 or TRBV12-4 and TRBJ2-3; 10 positions agree with TRBD2. Trimming at V came to 7 bases and at J to 5 bases, leaving 21 bases not matched to a gene. The CDR3 has 19 amino acids. This chain's CDR3 is CASTADDQRLAGVIDTQYF. CDR3 nucleotide sequence: TGTGCCAGCACCGCAGACGACCAAAGGCTAGCGGGAGTAATAGATACGCAGTATTTT.

This clonotype was observed a few times. V is TRBV12-3 or TRBV12-4 and J is TRBJ1-2; D uncertain. V was trimmed by 7 bases and J by 8 bases, leaving 20 bases between them. This CDR3 contains 14 residues. The CDR3 DNA is TGTGCCAGCACCCCGGTAGGGCCCTATCGCGGCTACACCTTC. It translates to CASTPVGPYRGYTF.

This clonotype occurred a few times. This chain links TRBV12-3 or TRBV12-4 with TRBJ1-4, with D perhaps TRBD1 (5 bases). The CDR3 runs 13 residues. Trimming stripped 10 bases from V and 3 bases from J, with 12 bases between. CDR3 coding DNA: TGTGCCATTCAGACAGAGCCTAATGAAAAACTGTTTTTT. Translating it yields CAIQTEPNEKLFF.

This chain connects TRBV5-1 to TRBJ2-3; D may be TRBD1 or TRBD2 (6 bases each). Trimming cost V 1 base and J 6 bases, with 15 bases left between them. The germline gives CDR1 SGHRS, CDR2 YFSETQ. The CDR3 is 15 amino acids. The CDR3 nucleotides are TGCGCCAGCAGCTTGATCGGGGGCCGTGCCGATACGCAGTATTTT. It is translated as CASSLIGGRADTQYF.

A single count supports this clonotype. V gene TRBV5-1 combines with J gene TRBJ2-5; TRBD2 agrees at 12 bases. The V gene's germline CDR1 is SGHRS and CDR2 YFSETQ. This CDR3 contains 18 residues. The trim removed 0 bases at V and 11 bases at J, leaving 17 bases unmatched. The CDR3 DNA reads TGCGCCAGCAGCTTGGGGCCTAGCGGGAGGGCCGGAAATCCGGAGCAGTACTTC. Its translation: CASSLGPSGRAGNPEQYF.

The chain combines TRBV12-3 or TRBV12-4 with TRBJ1-5; 8 nucleotides agree with TRBD1. Germline trimming cut 1 base from V and 6 bases from J; bases unmatched to any gene: 2. This CDR3 is 14 amino acids long. The CDR3 is CASSLGQGTQPQHF. The CDR3 DNA reads as TGTGCCAGCAGTTTAGGACAGGGGACTCAGCCCCAGCATTTT.

This clonotype was recorded a few times. The chain employs TRBV12-3 or TRBV12-4 and TRBJ2-4, with a weak D call TRBD2 (6 bases). V shed 4 bases and J shed 2 bases, with 12 bases lying between them. CDR3 length equals 15 residues. The CDR3 region is CASSSGGPTKNIQYF. For the CDR3, the DNA is TGTGCCAGCAGTTCCGGAGGGCCAACCAAAAACATTCAGTACTTC.

The V gene is TRBV4-1, the J gene TRBJ2-7; 9 bases agree with TRBD1. The junction had 11 bases not matched to a gene; V was cut back by 4 bases and J by 4 bases. The CDR3 length is 16 residues. Per the germline V gene, CDR1 is MGHRA and CDR2 is YSYEKL. DNA of the CDR3: TGCGCCAGCAGCCCCGAGGACAGGGGAACTCTATACGAGCAGTACTTC. Translated, it gives CASSPEDRGTLYEQYF.

The gene calls are TRBV12-3 or TRBV12-4 and TRBJ1-4; D is unresolved. The CDR3 length is 14 residues. V was shortened by 3 bases and J by 0 bases, with 5 bases between the two germline ends. The CDR3 loop is CASSFGATNEKLFF. The CDR3 DNA sequence: TGTGCCAGCAGTTTCGGGGCAACTAATGAAAAACTGTTTTTT.

The J gene is TRBJ2-3, the V gene TRBV6-4; no reliable D call. The germline V and J ends were trimmed by 5 bases and 0 bases, with 6 bases remaining between them. The germline V gene encodes CDR1 MRHNA and CDR2 SNTAGT. The CDR3 covers 13 residues. The DNA of the CDR3 is TGTGCCAGCAGTAAGACTAGCACAGATACGCAGTATTTT. This codes for CASSKTSTDTQYF.

This clonotype showed up just a few times. The CDR3 DNA reads TGCAGTGCAATTTCACCGGGACAGGGGGTTGGGTATGGCTACACCTTC. This gives the protein CSAISPGQGVGYGYTF. The gene calls are TRBV20-1 and TRBJ1-2; 11 bases are a match to TRBD1. Germline V gene sequence: CDR1 DFQATT, CDR2 SNEGSKA (reference sequence). V was pared by 6 bases and J by 5 bases, with 14 bases of the junction left unmatched. This CDR3 is 16 amino acids long.

The gene calls are TRBV10-3 and TRBJ2-5; TRBD2 matches 10 bases. The DNA end favors TRBJ2-7, so the J call may be wrong. This CDR3 region has 14 residues. Germline V CDR1 and CDR2: ENHRY, SYGVKD. The CDR3 sequence is CAIRAAGTSVEQYF. The CDR3 bases are TGTGCCATCAGGGCCGCCGGGACTAGCGTCGAGCAGTACTTC.

This clonotype was observed a few times. The chain has TRBV11-2 and TRBJ2-3, with 13 bases matching TRBD2. The V gene end was trimmed by 5 bases and the J gene end by 2 bases; junction bases not matched to a gene: 7. Germline CDR1 SGHAT, CDR2 FQNNGV. This CDR3 has 17 amino acids. In DNA form, the CDR3 reads TGTGCCAGCAGCGACCGGACTAGCGGGAGCTTCACAGATACGCAGTATTTT. It encodes CASSDRTSGSFTDTQYF.

This clonotype was observed a handful of times. The chain is built from TRBV20-1 and TRBJ1-2; no clear D gene. V was clipped by 5 bases and J by 4 bases, with 2 bases between them. This CDR3 spans 9 amino acids. Germline assignment: CDR1 DFQATT and CDR2 SNEGSKA (reference sequence). CDR3 sequence: CSAAYGYTF. DNA for the CDR3: TGCAGTGCTGCCTATGGCTACACCTTC.

V usage is TRBV7-9 and J usage is TRBJ1-2, with D perhaps TRBD1 (6 bases). This CDR3 has 14 amino acids. CDR1 is SEHNR and CDR2 is FQNEAQ in the germline V gene (reference sequence). V was shortened by 4 bases and J by 4 bases, with 13 bases between the two germline ends. The CDR3 sequence: CASSSGNRAYGYTF. Written as DNA, the CDR3 is TGTGCCAGCAGCTCCGGGAACAGGGCCTATGGCTACACCTTC.

There are a few counts of this clonotype. This chain links TRBV5-1 with TRBJ1-2, with D maybe TRBD1 (6 bases). The germline V gene has CDR1 SGHRS and CDR2 YFSETQ. V was shortened by 4 bases and J by 3 bases, with 19 bases between the two germline ends. The CDR3 consists of 16 residues. CDR3 DNA sequence: TGCGCCAGCAGCCTCGACGCGCAGGGGATCGACTATGGCTACACCTTC. This codes for CASSLDAQGIDYGYTF.

The chain joins TRBV13 to TRBJ2-5; no clear D gene. The V and J ends lost 3 bases and 4 bases respectively, with 12 bases between them. The CDR3 runs to 14 residues. Germline V CDR1 and CDR2: PRHDT, FYEKMQ (reference sequence). The chain's CDR3 is CASSLTQSGETQYF. In nucleotides, the CDR3 is TGTGCCAGCAGCTTGACACAGTCCGGAGAGACCCAGTACTTC.

This chain links TRBV27 with TRBJ1-1; no clear D gene. Trimming cost V 0 bases and J 4 bases, with 6 bases left between them. CDR3 length equals 13 residues. The germline V gene encodes CDR1 MNHEY and CDR2 SMNVEV (reference sequence). For the CDR3, the DNA is TGTGCCAGCAGTTTATCTTTCTCCACTGAAGCTTTCTTT. This sequence encodes CASSLSFSTEAFF.

The chain is built from TRBV5-1 and TRBJ2-2, with D uncertain. CDR1 and CDR2 from the germline V gene are SGHRS and YFSETQ. V was trimmed by 2 bases and J by 7 bases, leaving 9 bases between them. The CDR3 sequence is 13 residues long. CDR3 in amino acids: CASSFTALGELFF. The CDR3 DNA is TGCGCCAGCAGCTTTACTGCCCTCGGGGAGCTGTTTTTT.

This clonotype was recorded a few times. The J gene is TRBJ2-3, the V gene TRBV29-1, with 8 bases matching TRBD2. The CDR3 sequence is 15 residues long. Unmatched junction bases numbered 12, after V lost 7 bases and J lost 3 bases. Per the germline V gene, CDR1 is SQVTM and CDR2 is ANQGSEA. CDR3 loop: CSGLGSGSGTDTQYF. CDR3 DNA: TGCAGCGGCCTCGGAAGCGGGAGCGGAACAGATACGCAGTATTTT.

The V and J genes are TRBV4-1 and TRBJ2-7; D not resolved. V dropped 4 bases and J dropped 0 bases, with 7 bases sitting between them. CDR3 size: 13 residues. The germline V gene encodes CDR1 MGHRA and CDR2 YSYEKL. CDR3 sequence (DNA): TGCGCCAGCAGCCCGTCGGCCTCCTACGAGCAGTACTTC. This codes for CASSPSASYEQYF.

This clonotype was counted only a few times. The chain recombines TRBV5-1 with TRBJ1-6, with TRBD1 matching 8 bases. CDR1 is SGHRS and CDR2 is YFSETQ in the germline V gene. The CDR3 runs to 15 residues. With 0 bases clipped from V and 7 bases from J, the junction kept 3 bases outside the gene matches. The CDR3 region is CASSLGGQENSPLHF. The CDR3 DNA sequence: TGCGCCAGCAGCTTGGGGGGACAGGAGAATTCACCCCTCCACTTT.

This clonotype was counted between two and nine times. The chain couples TRBV20-1 to TRBJ2-7; D uncertain. Looked up from germline, CDR1 is DFQATT and CDR2 is SNEGSKA (reference sequence). The CDR3 spans 13 residues. The V end lost 0 bases, the J end lost 0 bases, and 6 bases lay between the germline ends. The CDR3 bases are TGCAGTGCTAGAGATCCGAACTCCTACGAGCAGTACTTC. This translates into CSARDPNSYEQYF.

The chain employs TRBV6-6 and TRBJ2-7; a possible D gene is TRBD1 (8 bases). Germline loops: CDR1 MNHNY, CDR2 SVGAGI (reference sequence). Trimming took 3 bases from V and 4 from J, leaving 19 bases between them. This CDR3 contains 16 residues. CDR3 DNA sequence: TGTGCCAGCAGTTATGGGGGGGTGAGACAGGGGTACGAGCAGTACTTC. It codes for CASSYGGVRQGYEQYF.